This entry concerns a single TCR beta chain. With 5 bases removed from V and 4 bases from J, the gap between germline ends came to 17 bases. Germline CDR1 and CDR2: MNHEY and SMNVEV (reference sequence). The CDR3 is 15 amino acids. This specimen belongs to a study of blood T cell repertoires in COVID-19. Study information: Nucleic acid was either cDNA or gDNA, and it came from T cells, B-cell-depleted T cells, or PBMCs.

Authors' methods: Estimates of nucleated cell counts were drawn from the amplification of reference gene primers. Generated by immunoSEQ multiplex PCR, the TCRdb table keeps only in-frame clones and is missing some. The V and J calls and clone size are taken from that table; D and trimming were inferred from the DNA. The top ten clones hold roughly 30% of a sample with about 84,000 clones, 83% of them seen once. The sequence was obtained from a woman of 80 years or more with acute or convalescent COVID-19. Input material: peripheral blood. This chain connects TRBV27 to TRBJ2-5; maybe TRBD2 (5 bases). CDR3 sequence (DNA): TGTGCCAGCAGTCCGGGGTTAACGGTGGTAGAGACCCAGTACTTC. Translating gives CASSPGLTVVETQYF.